This is a list of T cell receptor beta chains from one sample in a study of T cells in pancreatic ductal adenocarcinoma. Only in-frame clones appear in the TCRdb table, and some are missing; sequencing was by immunoSEQ multiplex PCR. Here the sample spans about 4,200 clones, about 71% being singletons. The sequencing sample was made of pancreatic tumor tissue. The receptors here all came from a human donor with pancreatic ductal adenocarcinoma. CDR3s include the opening cysteine and the closing phenylalanine or tryptophan. The D gene is left open where the match is weak. The size field is filled for only some rows; it gives once, few, many or a size class.

J: TRBJ1-5
D: -
size: -
V: TRBV9
CDR3: CASSVSRQPQHF
DNA: TGTGCCAGCAGCGTATCGAGGCAGCCCCAGCATTTT

J: TRBJ1-5
D: -
size: once
V: TRBV19
CDR3: CASSMVGAQPQHF
DNA: TGTGCCAGTAGTATGGTAGGGGCCCAGCCCCAGCATTTT

J: TRBJ2-1
D: -
size: -
V: TRBV7-9
CDR3: CASRGGSGDEQFF
DNA: TGTGCCAGCAGGGGCGGTTCCGGCGATGAGCAGTTCTTC

J: TRBJ2-7
D: TRBD1
size: few
V: TRBV5-4
CDR3: CASSFNRGQSDYEQYF
DNA: TGTGCCAGCAGCTTTAACCGGGGACAGTCAGACTACGAGCAGTACTTC

J: TRBJ2-1
D: -
size: -
V: TRBV29-1
CDR3: CSVSRDLRSYNEQFF
DNA: TGCAGCGTTTCCAGGGACTTACGATCCTACAATGAGCAGTTCTTC

J: TRBJ2-3
D: TRBD2
size: -
V: TRBV7-2
CDR3: CASSFTSDPTDTQYF
DNA: TGTGCCAGCAGCTTTACTAGCGACCCCACAGATACGCAGTATTTT

J: TRBJ1-1
D: -
size: -
V: TRBV4-1
CDR3: CASSQGKGEAFF
DNA: TGCGCCAGCAGCCAAGGGAAGGGAGAAGCTTTCTTT

J: TRBJ2-3
D: -
size: -
V: TRBV5-5
CDR3: CASSFADTQYF
DNA: TGTGCCAGCAGCTTCGCAGATACGCAGTATTTT

J: TRBJ1-5
D: TRBD1
size: -
V: TRBV6-1
CDR3: CASSMDRGQPQHF
DNA: TGTGCCAGCAGTATGGACAGGGGCCAGCCCCAGCATTTT

J: TRBJ1-4
D: -
size: -
V: TRBV28
CDR3: CASRWADNEKLFF
DNA: TGTGCCAGCAGATGGGCAGATAATGAAAAACTGTTTTTT

J: TRBJ1-1
D: -
size: -
V: TRBV18
CDR3: CASSTTVNTEAFF
DNA: TGTGCCAGCTCAACTACAGTGAACACTGAAGCTTTCTTT

J: TRBJ2-3
D: -
size: -
V: TRBV9
CDR3: CASSVFPADTQYF
DNA: TGTGCCAGCAGCGTGTTCCCGGCGGATACGCAGTATTTT

J: TRBJ1-2
D: -
size: few
V: TRBV4-3
CDR3: CASSPSGQWNYGYTF
DNA: TGCGCCAGCAGCCCGAGCGGACAGTGGAACTATGGCTACACCTTC

J: TRBJ2-4
D: -
size: large
V: TRBV7-2
CDR3: CASSLYAKNIQYF
DNA: TGTGCCAGCAGCTTATACGCCAAAAACATTCAGTACTTC

J: TRBJ2-7
D: TRBD2
size: -
V: TRBV5-4
CDR3: CASSPKGLAGVGYEQYF
DNA: TGTGCCAGCAGCCCGAAGGGACTAGCGGGAGTGGGGTACGAGCAGTACTTC

J: TRBJ2-5
D: TRBD2
size: -
V: TRBV7-2
CDR3: CASSLTSGGAETQYF
DNA: TGTGCCAGCAGCTTGACTAGCGGGGGGGCAGAGACCCAGTACTTC

J: TRBJ2-7
D: TRBD1
size: once
V: TRBV7-9
CDR3: CASSSQGYEQYF
DNA: TGTGCCAGCAGTTCACAGGGGTACGAGCAGTACTTC

J: TRBJ1-2
D: TRBD1
size: -
V: TRBV10-3
CDR3: CAIRSDRNYGYTF
DNA: TGTGCCATCAGATCGGACAGGAACTATGGCTACACCTTC

J: TRBJ2-1
D: TRBD2
size: -
V: TRBV7-6
CDR3: CASSNRLAGGPLEQFF
DNA: TGTGCCAGCAGCAACCGACTAGCGGGAGGGCCCCTCGAGCAGTTCTTC

J: TRBJ2-6
D: TRBD1
size: -
V: TRBV6-1
CDR3: CASSGTGGRAGANVLTF
DNA: TGTGCCAGCAGTGGGACAGGGGGTCGCGCTGGGGCCAACGTCCTGACTTTC

J: TRBJ2-3
D: -
size: -
V: TRBV5-1
CDR3: CASSLGRGSTDTQYF
DNA: TGCGCCAGCAGCTTGGGACGGGGGAGCACAGATACGCAGTATTTT

J: TRBJ2-1
D: TRBD2
size: -
V: TRBV7-3
CDR3: CASSFLAGGRGEQFF
DNA: TGTGCCAGCAGCTTTCTAGCGGGAGGCCGGGGTGAGCAGTTCTTC

J: TRBJ2-3
D: TRBD2
size: -
V: TRBV7-8
CDR3: CASSSSRGTSGDVDTQYF
DNA: TGTGCCAGCAGCTCCTCTCGGGGGACTAGCGGGGACGTAGATACGCAGTATTTT

J: TRBJ2-3
D: TRBD2
size: -
V: TRBV15
CDR3: CATSRAIGLAVSTDTQYF
DNA: TGTGCCACCAGCAGAGCCATAGGACTAGCTGTTAGCACAGATACGCAGTATTTT

J: TRBJ1-2
D: TRBD1
size: -
V: TRBV20-1
CDR3: CSARGDYTF
DNA: TGCAGTGCCAGGGGGGACTACACCTTC

J: TRBJ2-7
D: -
size: -
V: TRBV10-3
CDR3: CAISGQSYEQYF
DNA: TGTGCCATCAGTGGTCAAAGTTACGAGCAGTACTTC

J: TRBJ2-3
D: -
size: -
V: TRBV5-1
CDR3: CASSFFPGTSTDTQYF
DNA: TGCGCCAGCAGCTTTTTCCCCGGGACTAGCACAGATACGCAGTATTTT

J: TRBJ1-6
D: TRBD1
size: -
V: TRBV30
CDR3: CAWSPGGLNNSPLHF
DNA: TGTGCCTGGAGTCCAGGGGGTTTGAATAATTCACCCCTCCACTTT

J: TRBJ2-3
D: TRBD2
size: few
V: TRBV28
CDR3: CASSSQEGLAGADTQYF
DNA: TGTGCCAGCAGTTCCCAGGAGGGACTAGCGGGAGCAGATACGCAGTATTTT

J: TRBJ2-1
D: -
size: -
V: TRBV5-6
CDR3: CASSLSGWGVEQFF
DNA: TGTGCCAGCAGCTTGTCGGGATGGGGGGTAGAGCAGTTCTTC

J: TRBJ1-2
D: TRBD1
size: -
V: TRBV19
CDR3: CASSGYSRGLYGYTF
DNA: TGTGCCAGTAGTGGCTACTCCAGGGGGTTGTATGGCTACACCTTC

J: TRBJ1-5
D: -
size: -
V: TRBV6-1
CDR3: CASSEVPARRDLPQHF
DNA: TGTGCCAGCAGTGAAGTTCCGGCGCGGAGGGATCTGCCCCAGCATTTT